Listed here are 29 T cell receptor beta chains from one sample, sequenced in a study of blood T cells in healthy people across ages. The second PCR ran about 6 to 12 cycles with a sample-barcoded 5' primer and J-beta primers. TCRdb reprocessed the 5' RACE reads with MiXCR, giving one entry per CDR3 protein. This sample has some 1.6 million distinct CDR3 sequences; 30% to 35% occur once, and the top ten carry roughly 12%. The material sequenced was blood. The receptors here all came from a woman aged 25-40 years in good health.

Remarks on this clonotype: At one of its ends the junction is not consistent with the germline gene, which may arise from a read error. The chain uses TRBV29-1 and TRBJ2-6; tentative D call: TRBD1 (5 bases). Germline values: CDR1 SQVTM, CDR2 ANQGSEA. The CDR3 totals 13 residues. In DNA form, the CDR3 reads TGCAGCGTTGCGGTCTCTGGGGCCAACGTCCGGACTTTC. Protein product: CSVAVSGANVRTF.

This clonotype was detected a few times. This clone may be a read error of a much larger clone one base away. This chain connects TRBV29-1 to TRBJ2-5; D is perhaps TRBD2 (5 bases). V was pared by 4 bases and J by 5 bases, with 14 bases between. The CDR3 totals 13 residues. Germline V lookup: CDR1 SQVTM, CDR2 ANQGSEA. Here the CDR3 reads CSVAYKQRETQYF. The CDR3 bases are TGCAGCGTTGCCTACAAACAGCGGGAGACCCAGTACTTC.

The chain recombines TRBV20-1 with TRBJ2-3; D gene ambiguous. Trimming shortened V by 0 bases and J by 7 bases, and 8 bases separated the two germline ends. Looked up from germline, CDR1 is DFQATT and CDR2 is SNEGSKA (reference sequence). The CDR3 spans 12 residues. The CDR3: CSAREGPYTQYF. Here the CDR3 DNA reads TGCAGTGCTAGAGAGGGCCCTTATACGCAGTATTTT.

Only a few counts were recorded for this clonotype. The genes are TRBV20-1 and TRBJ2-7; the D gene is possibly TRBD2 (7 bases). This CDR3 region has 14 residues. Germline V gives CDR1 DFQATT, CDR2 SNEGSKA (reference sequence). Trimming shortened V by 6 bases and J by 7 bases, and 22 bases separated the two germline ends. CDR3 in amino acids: CSAQGGGGPGEQYF. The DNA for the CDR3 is TGCAGTGCGCAAGGGGGGGGAGGTCCGGGAGAGCAGTACTTC.

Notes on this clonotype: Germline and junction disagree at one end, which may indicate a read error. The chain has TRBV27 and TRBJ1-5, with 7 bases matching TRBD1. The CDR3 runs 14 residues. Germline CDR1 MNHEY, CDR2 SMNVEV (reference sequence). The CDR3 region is CASSAGQHNQPRHF. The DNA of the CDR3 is TGTGCCAGCAGTGCGGGACAGCACAATCAGCCCCGGCATTTT.

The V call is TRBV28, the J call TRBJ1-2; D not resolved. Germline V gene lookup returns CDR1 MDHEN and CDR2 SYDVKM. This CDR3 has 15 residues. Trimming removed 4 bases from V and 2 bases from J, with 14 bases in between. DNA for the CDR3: TGTGCCAGCAGTTCCTCCAAGGGTGGGAACTATGGCTACACCTTC. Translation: CASSSSKGGNYGYTF.

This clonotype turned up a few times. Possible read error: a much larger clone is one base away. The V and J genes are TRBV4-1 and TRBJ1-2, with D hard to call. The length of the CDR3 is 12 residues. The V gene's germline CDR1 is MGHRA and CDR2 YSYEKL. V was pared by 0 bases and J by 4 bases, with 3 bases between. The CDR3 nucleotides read TGCGCCAGCAGCCAAGACATCTATGGCTACACCTTC. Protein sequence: CASSQDIYGYTF.

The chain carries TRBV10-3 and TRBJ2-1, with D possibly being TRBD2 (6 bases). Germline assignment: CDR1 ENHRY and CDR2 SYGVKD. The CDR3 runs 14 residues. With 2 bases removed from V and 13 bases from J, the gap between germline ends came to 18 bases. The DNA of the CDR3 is TGTGCCATCAGTGAGGGACGGGAGCCCGCATCCCAGTTCTTC. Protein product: CAISEGREPASQFF.

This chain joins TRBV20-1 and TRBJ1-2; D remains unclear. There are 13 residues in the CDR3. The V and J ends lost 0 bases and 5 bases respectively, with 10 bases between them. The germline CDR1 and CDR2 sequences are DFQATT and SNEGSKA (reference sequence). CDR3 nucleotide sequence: TGCAGTGCTAGAGATACCACCCGGTATGGCTACACCTTC. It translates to CSARDTTRYGYTF.

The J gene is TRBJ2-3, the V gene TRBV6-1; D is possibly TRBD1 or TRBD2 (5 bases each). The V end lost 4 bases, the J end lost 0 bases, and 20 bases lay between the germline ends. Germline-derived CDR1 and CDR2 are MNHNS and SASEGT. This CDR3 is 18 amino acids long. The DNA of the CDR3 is TGTGCCAGCAGTGGCCCCTGGGGGTCCCGGGGAAGCACAGATACGCAGTATTTT. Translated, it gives CASSGPWGSRGSTDTQYF.

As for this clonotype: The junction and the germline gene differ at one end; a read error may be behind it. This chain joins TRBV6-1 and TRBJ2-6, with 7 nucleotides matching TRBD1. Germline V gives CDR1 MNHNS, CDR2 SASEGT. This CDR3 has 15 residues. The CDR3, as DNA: TGTGCCAGCAGGGAAGGGGGCAGTGGGGCCAACGTCCTGACTTTC. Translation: CASREGGSGANVLTF.

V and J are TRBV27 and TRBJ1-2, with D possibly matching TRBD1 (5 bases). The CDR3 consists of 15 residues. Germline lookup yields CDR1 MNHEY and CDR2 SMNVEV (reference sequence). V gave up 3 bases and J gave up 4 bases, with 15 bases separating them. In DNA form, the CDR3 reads TGTGCCAGCAGTTTGCTGACAGAGCCGGGCTATGGCTACACCTTC. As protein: CASSLLTEPGYGYTF.

The CDR3 sequence: CASSLWGESEQFF. Written as DNA, the CDR3 is TGTGCCAGCAGCTTATGGGGGGAGAGTGAGCAGTTCTTC. The chain combines TRBV7-2 with TRBJ2-1; D is possibly TRBD2 (6 bases). There are 13 residues in the CDR3. CDR1 SGHTA and CDR2 FQGNSA come from the germline V gene. V was cut by 2 bases and J by 9 bases, with 11 bases left in between.

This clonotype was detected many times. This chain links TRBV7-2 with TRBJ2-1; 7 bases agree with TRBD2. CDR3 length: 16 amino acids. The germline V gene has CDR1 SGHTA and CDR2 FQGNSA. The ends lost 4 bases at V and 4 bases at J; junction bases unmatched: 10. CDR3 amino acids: CASSWAVSSGYNEQFF. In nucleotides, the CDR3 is TGTGCCAGCAGCTGGGCCGTTTCTAGCGGTTACAATGAGCAGTTCTTC.

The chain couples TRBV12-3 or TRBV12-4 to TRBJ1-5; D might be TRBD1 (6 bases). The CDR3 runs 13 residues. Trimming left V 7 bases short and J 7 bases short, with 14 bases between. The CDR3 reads CASILTGGQPQHF. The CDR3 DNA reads TGTGCCAGCATATTGACAGGCGGACAGCCCCAGCATTTT.

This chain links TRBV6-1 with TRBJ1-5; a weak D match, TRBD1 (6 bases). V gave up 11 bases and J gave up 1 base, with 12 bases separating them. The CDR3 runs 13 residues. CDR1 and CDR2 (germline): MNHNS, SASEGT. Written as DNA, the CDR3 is TGTGCCTCGGGGGGGCTCAGCAATCAGCCCCAGCATTTT. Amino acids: CASGGLSNQPQHF.

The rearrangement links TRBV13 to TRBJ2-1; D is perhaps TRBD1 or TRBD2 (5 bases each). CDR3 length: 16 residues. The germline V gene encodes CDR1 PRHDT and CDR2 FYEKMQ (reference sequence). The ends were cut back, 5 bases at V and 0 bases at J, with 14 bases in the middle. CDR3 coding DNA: TGTGCCAGCAGCCACGGGTCGGGGCTCTCCTACAATGAGCAGTTCTTC. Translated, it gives CASSHGSGLSYNEQFF.

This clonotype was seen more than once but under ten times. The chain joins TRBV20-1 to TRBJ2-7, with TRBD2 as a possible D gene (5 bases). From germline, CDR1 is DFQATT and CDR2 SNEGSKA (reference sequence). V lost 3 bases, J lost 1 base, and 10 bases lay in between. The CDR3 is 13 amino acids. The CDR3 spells CSARDLGSYEQYF. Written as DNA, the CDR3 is TGCAGTGCTAGGGACTTGGGATCCTACGAGCAGTACTTC.

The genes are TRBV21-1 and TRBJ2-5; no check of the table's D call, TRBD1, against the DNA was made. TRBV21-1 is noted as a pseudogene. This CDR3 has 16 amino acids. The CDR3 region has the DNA TGTGCCAGCAGCAAAGAGGGAACGGGACAAGGAAAGACCCAGTACTTC. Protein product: CASSKEGTGQGKTQYF.

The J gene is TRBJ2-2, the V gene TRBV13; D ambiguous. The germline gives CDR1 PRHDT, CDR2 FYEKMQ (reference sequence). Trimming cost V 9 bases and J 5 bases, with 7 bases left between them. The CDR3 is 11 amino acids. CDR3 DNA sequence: TGTGCCAGTGGGGTTACCGGGGAGCTGTTTTTT. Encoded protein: CASGVTGELFF.

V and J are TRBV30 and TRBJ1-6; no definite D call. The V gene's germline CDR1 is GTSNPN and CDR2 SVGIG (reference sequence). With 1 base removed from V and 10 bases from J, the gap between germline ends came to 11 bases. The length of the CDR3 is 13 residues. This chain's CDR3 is CAWSEREGSPLHF. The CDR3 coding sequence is TGTGCCTGGAGTGAGAGGGAAGGGTCACCCCTCCACTTT.

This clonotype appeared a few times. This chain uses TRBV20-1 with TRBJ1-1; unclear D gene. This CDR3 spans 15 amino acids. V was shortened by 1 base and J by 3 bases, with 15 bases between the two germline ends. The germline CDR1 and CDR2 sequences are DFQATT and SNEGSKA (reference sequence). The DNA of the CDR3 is TGCAGTGCTAGAGGTTTTCCTGAGGCGGACACTGAAGCTTTCTTT. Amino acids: CSARGFPEADTEAFF.

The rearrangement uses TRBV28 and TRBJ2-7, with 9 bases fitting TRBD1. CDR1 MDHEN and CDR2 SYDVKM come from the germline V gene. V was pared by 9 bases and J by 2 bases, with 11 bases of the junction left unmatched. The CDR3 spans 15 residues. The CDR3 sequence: CASSLIQGATYEQYF. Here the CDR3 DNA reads TGTGCCAGTAGCCTAATACAGGGGGCGACCTACGAGCAGTACTTC. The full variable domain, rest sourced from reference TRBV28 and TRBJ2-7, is DVKVTQSSRYLVKRTGEKVFLECVQDMDHENMFWYRQDPGLGLRLIYFSYDVKMKEKGDIPEGYSVSREKKERFSLILESASTNQTSMYLCASSLIQGATYEQYFGPGTRLTVT.

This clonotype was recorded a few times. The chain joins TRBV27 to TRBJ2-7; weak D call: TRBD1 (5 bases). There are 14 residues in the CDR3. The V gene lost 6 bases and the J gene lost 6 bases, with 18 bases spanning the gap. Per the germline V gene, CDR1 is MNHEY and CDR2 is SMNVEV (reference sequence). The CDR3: CASSPLWGGGEQYF. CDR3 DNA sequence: TGTGCCAGCAGCCCCCTATGGGGCGGCGGCGAGCAGTACTTC.

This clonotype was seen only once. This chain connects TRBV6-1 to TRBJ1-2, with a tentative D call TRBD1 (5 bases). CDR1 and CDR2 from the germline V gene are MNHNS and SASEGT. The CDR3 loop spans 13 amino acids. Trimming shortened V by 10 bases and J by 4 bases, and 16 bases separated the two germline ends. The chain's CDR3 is CATTARDLYGYTF. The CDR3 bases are TGTGCCACCACCGCCCGGGACCTCTATGGCTACACCTTC.

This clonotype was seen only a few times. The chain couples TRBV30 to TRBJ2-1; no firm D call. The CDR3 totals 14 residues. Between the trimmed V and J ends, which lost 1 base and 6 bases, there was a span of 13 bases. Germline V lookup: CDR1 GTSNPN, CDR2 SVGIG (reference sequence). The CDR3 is CAWSEMGRANEQFF. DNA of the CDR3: TGTGCCTGGAGTGAGATGGGTCGTGCCAATGAGCAGTTCTTC.

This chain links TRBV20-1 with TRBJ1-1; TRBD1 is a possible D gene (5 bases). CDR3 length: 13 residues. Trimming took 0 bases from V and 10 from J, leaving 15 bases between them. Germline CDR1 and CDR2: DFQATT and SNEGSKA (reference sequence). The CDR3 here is CSAREGGGVGAFF. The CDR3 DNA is TGCAGTGCTAGAGAGGGGGGTGGGGTCGGAGCTTTCTTT.

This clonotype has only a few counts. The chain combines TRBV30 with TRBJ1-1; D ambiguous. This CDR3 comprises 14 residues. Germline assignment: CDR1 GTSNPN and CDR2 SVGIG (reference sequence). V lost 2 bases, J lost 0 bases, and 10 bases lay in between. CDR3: CAWSRSSMNTEAFF. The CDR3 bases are TGTGCCTGGAGTAGGAGTTCTATGAACACTGAAGCTTTCTTT.

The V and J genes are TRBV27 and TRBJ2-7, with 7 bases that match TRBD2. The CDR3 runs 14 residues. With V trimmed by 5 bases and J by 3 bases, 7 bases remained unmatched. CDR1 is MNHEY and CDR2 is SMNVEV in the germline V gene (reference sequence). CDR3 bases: TGTGCCAGCAGTATGGGACTACACTTCTACGAGCAGTACTTC. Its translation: CASSMGLHFYEQYF.